A selection of T cell receptor beta chains follows, all from one sample in a study of blood T cell repertoires in COVID-19. Assay used: immunoSEQ multiplex PCR; TCRdb lists only in-frame clones, some missing. The sample has 80,000 or so clones; around three quarters are singletons. Sequences were obtained from peripheral blood. All receptors come from a man aged 45 to 65 with active or convalescent COVID-19. Both conserved end residues are part of each CDR3. The D gene is left open where the match is weak. Some rows mark clone size as missing; the rest say once, few, many or name a class of expanded clone.

CDR3 protein | CDR3 DNA | D gene | J gene | V gene | clone size
CASSSSVVGRDTQYF | TGTGCCAGCAGTTCTAGCGTAGTGGGAAGAGATACGCAGTATTTT | . | TRBJ2-3 | TRBV7-3 | .
CASSIDRSTGELFF | TGTGCCAGTAGTATAGACAGAAGTACCGGGGAGCTGTTTTTT | . | TRBJ2-2 | TRBV19 | .
CAISDLGSEEAEAFF | TGTGCCATCAGTGACCTCGGCTCGGAGGAGGCTGAAGCTTTCTTT | . | TRBJ1-1 | TRBV10-3 | .
CAITAGGAADTQYF | TGTGCCATCACTGCGGGGGGGGCCGCAGATACGCAGTATTTT | TRBD2 | TRBJ2-3 | TRBV10-3 | .
CASSLDQGSGNTIYF | TGTGCCAGCAGCCTGGATCAGGGATCCGGAAACACCATATATTTT | . | TRBJ1-3 | TRBV5-4 | few
CATSLSGQGTDTQYF | TGTGCCACCAGTCTGAGCGGGCAAGGCACAGATACGCAGTATTTT | . | TRBJ2-3 | TRBV24-1 | .
CASSQDASGTEGHEQYF | TGCGCCAGCAGCCAAGATGCCTCCGGGACAGAAGGGCACGAGCAGTACTTC | TRBD1 | TRBJ2-7 | TRBV4-1 | .
CAWSPRGNEQFF | TGTGCCTGGAGTCCTAGGGGGAATGAGCAGTTCTTC | . | TRBJ2-1 | TRBV30 | .
CAISGGGGSQETQYF | TGTGCCATCAGTGGGGGCGGGGGGAGCCAAGAGACCCAGTACTTC | TRBD2 | TRBJ2-5 | TRBV10-3 | .
CASSDQGGTDTQYF | TGTGCCAGTAGTGACCAGGGGGGCACAGATACGCAGTATTTT | TRBD1 | TRBJ2-3 | TRBV19 | .
CASSKGTGGNYGYTF | TGTGCCAGCAGCAAAGGGACAGGGGGCAACTATGGCTACACCTTC | TRBD1 | TRBJ1-2 | TRBV9 | .
CASSLRLAGTDTQYF | TGTGCCAGCAGCTTGCGCTTAGCGGGCACAGATACGCAGTATTTT | . | TRBJ2-3 | TRBV5-7 | few
CASSLAAGTGYTDTQYF | TGTGCCAGCAGCTTAGCGGCCGGGACAGGGTACACAGATACGCAGTATTTT | TRBD1 | TRBJ2-3 | TRBV7-8 | .
CASSGGGETQYF | TGTGCCAGCAGCGGGGGAGGGGAGACCCAGTACTTC | TRBD2 | TRBJ2-5 | TRBV7-2 | .
CASSESYDTQYF | TGTGCCAGCAGTGAAAGCTATGATACGCAGTATTTT | . | TRBJ2-3 | TRBV6-1 | .
CASSSHLAGGCVGTDTQYF | TGTGCCAGCAGTTCTCATCTAGCGGGGGGCTGCGTAGGCACAGATACGCAGTATTTT | TRBD2 | TRBJ2-3 | TRBV7-2 | .
CSASTGAPDNYGYTF | TGCAGTGCTAGTACAGGAGCTCCGGATAACTATGGCTACACCTTC | . | TRBJ1-2 | TRBV20-1 | .
CASSSFRWHEAFF | TGTGCCAGCTCGTCTTTCAGGTGGCATGAAGCTTTCTTT | . | TRBJ1-1 | TRBV12-3/TRBV12-4 | .
CASSLGGYGGELFF | TGTGCCAGCAGCTTAGGAGGGTACGGCGGGGAGCTGTTTTTT | . | TRBJ2-2 | TRBV7-3 | few
CASSPQGLAQETQYF | TGTGCCAGCAGCCCGCAGGGACTAGCGCAAGAGACCCAGTACTTC | TRBD2 | TRBJ2-5 | TRBV13 | .
CASSPGQGYYGYTF | TGTGCCAGCAGCCCGGGACAGGGGTACTATGGCTACACCTTC | TRBD1 | TRBJ1-2 | TRBV5-4 | .
CASSPTVTGGANVLTF | TGTGCCAGCAGCCCAACGGTAACGGGGGGGGCCAACGTCCTGACTTTC | . | TRBJ2-6 | TRBV5-5 | .
CASSPRQGAGEKLFF | TGTGCCAGCAGCCCACGACAGGGGGCCGGGGAAAAACTGTTTTTT | TRBD1 | TRBJ1-4 | TRBV7-2 | .
CASSWGDRENTEAFF | TGCGCCAGCAGCTGGGGGGACAGGGAGAACACTGAAGCTTTCTTT | TRBD1 | TRBJ1-1 | TRBV5-1 | .
CASSIDGGSNYGYTF | TGTGCCAGTAGTATTGACGGAGGGTCTAACTATGGCTACACCTTC | . | TRBJ1-2 | TRBV19 | .
CATAGAAYNEQFF | TGCGCCACCGCAGGGGCAGCCTACAATGAGCAGTTCTTC | . | TRBJ2-1 | TRBV5-1 | .
CASSPGYGNEKLFF | TGTGCCAGCAGCCCCGGTTACGGTAATGAAAAACTGTTTTTT | . | TRBJ1-4 | TRBV6-5 | few
CASSKGGTNEKLFF | TGTGCCAGCAGCAAGGGAGGAACTAATGAAAAACTGTTTTTT | . | TRBJ1-4 | TRBV21-1 | .
CASSQAGQGVAEAFF | TGTGCCAGCAGCCAAGCCGGACAGGGGGTAGCTGAAGCTTTCTTT | TRBD1 | TRBJ1-1 | TRBV4-2 | .
CASSLAGDQPQHF | TGTGCCAGCTCACTCGCCGGAGATCAGCCCCAGCATTTT | . | TRBJ1-5 | TRBV18 | .
CASSQDRRTLPFFEQYF | TGTGCCAGCAGCCAAGATCGGCGGACTCTTCCCTTCTTCGAGCAGTACTTC | . | TRBJ2-7 | TRBV3-1/TRBV3-2 | .
CASSLERLAGVLYEQFF | TGTGCCAGCAGCTTAGAGAGACTAGCGGGGGTTCTCTATGAGCAGTTCTTC | TRBD2 | TRBJ2-1 | TRBV7-8 | .
CASSGGGILHEQYF | TGTGCCAGCAGTGGCGGGGGAATTCTCCACGAGCAGTACTTC | TRBD2 | TRBJ2-7 | TRBV2 | .
CSPLRDTEAFF | TGCAGCCCCCTCCGGGACACTGAAGCTTTCTTT | . | TRBJ1-1 | TRBV20-1 | .
CASRGQGAMSGYGYTF | TGTGCCAGTAGGGGGCAGGGGGCGATGTCTGGCTATGGCTACACCTTC | TRBD1 | TRBJ1-2 | TRBV19 | .
CASSQEGRGYYTEAFF | TGTGCCAGCAGCCAAGAGGGTAGGGGCTACTACACTGAAGCTTTCTTT | . | TRBJ1-1 | TRBV3-1/TRBV3-2 | .
CASSQGTRGGADTQYF | TGCGCCAGCAGCCAAGGGACTAGAGGTGGGGCAGATACGCAGTATTTT | TRBD2 | TRBJ2-3 | TRBV4-3 | .
CASAGYPYEQYF | TGTGCCAGCGCCGGTTACCCCTACGAGCAGTACTTC | . | TRBJ2-7 | TRBV2 | .
CASSEGPASYEQYF | TGTGCCAGCAGTGAGGGGCCGGCCTCCTACGAGCAGTACTTC | . | TRBJ2-7 | TRBV6-1 | .
CASSLGPRKTYEQYF | TGCGCCAGCAGCTTGGGCCCCAGGAAAACCTACGAGCAGTACTTC | . | TRBJ2-7 | TRBV5-1 | .
CASSRGVETQYF | TGTGCCAGCAGCCGGGGGGTAGAGACCCAGTACTTC | . | TRBJ2-5 | TRBV3-1/TRBV3-2 | .
CASSQDGQGRGYTF | TGCGCCAGCAGCCAAGATGGGCAGGGTAGAGGCTACACCTTC | . | TRBJ1-2 | TRBV4-1 | .
CASSYRTGEDQPQHF | TGTGCCAGCAGCTACCGGACAGGGGAGGATCAGCCCCAGCATTTT | TRBD1 | TRBJ1-5 | TRBV5-5 | .
CASSLSRGLYTEAFF | TGTGCCAGCAGTCTCTCCAGGGGCTTGTACACTGAAGCTTTCTTT | . | TRBJ1-1 | TRBV27 | once
CASRPGLNPPLGAFF | TGTGCCAGCAGGCCGGGACTGAACCCCCCATTAGGAGCTTTCTTT | . | TRBJ1-1 | TRBV2 | .
CASYRFGGGTDTQYF | TGTGCCAGCTACCGATTCGGGGGGGGCACAGATACGCAGTATTTT | TRBD2 | TRBJ2-3 | TRBV7-2 | .
CASSPQVSGNTIYF | TGTGCCAGTAGTCCACAGGTCTCTGGAAACACCATATATTTT | . | TRBJ1-3 | TRBV19 | .
CASSFAGSYEQYF | TGTGCCAGCAGTTTTGCAGGTAGCTACGAGCAGTACTTC | . | TRBJ2-7 | TRBV12-3/TRBV12-4 | .
CASSDRGVRNTIYF | TGTGCCAGCAGTGACAGGGGAGTCAGAAACACCATATATTTT | TRBD1 | TRBJ1-3 | TRBV6-2/TRBV6-3 | .
CASSVTGGPYEQYF | TGTGCCAGTAGTGTGACAGGGGGACCCTACGAGCAGTACTTC | TRBD1 | TRBJ2-7 | TRBV19 | few
CASSLTGTQVSYEQYF | TGTGCCAGCAGCTTAACCGGGACACAAGTCTCCTACGAGCAGTACTTC | . | TRBJ2-7 | TRBV7-2 | once
CASTNGAEAFF | TGTGCCAGCACCAACGGGGCTGAAGCTTTCTTT | . | TRBJ1-1 | TRBV6-1 | .